This T cell receptor beta chain was sequenced for a study of PD-1 blockade in classical Hodgkin lymphoma. Profiling relied on immunoSEQ multiplex PCR, and the TCRdb table lists in-frame clones only, not all of them. Of more than 9,000 clones in the sample, roughly 80% were seen once. Notes on this clone: Its antigen remains unidentified.

Specified time point: cycle 4 day 1 (C4D1), after 6 weeks of nivolumab. In every patient, relapse followed autologous stem cell transplantation, while exposure to brentuximab vedotin differed. Negative selection with magnetic separation was used to purify CD4+ T cells from thawed PBMCs. CDR3 length equals 17 residues. The ends lost 6 bases at V and 5 bases at J; junction bases unmatched: 10. Per germline, CDR1 WSHSY and CDR2 SAAADI. Study outcomes and limitations: Relapsed/refractory patients reportedly had lower baseline diversity than newly diagnosed patients.

The sequence derives from a human donor with classical Hodgkin lymphoma. Sample: CD4+ T cells from blood, taken before the fourth cycle of nivolumab. The chain links TRBV10-2 to TRBJ2-7; 16 positions agree with TRBD2. The CDR3 loop reads CASRDGTSGRVMHEQYF. CDR3 in DNA: TGCGCCAGCAGGGATGGGACTAGCGGGAGGGTAATGCACGAGCAGTACTTC.